A single sample is the source of the 13 T cell receptor beta chains below, sequenced in a study of CD8 T cells in ankylosing spondylitis. One entry per CDR3 protein results from TCRdb running MiXCR on the 5' RACE reads. This table has 150,000 to 200,000 distinct CDR3 sequences, 15% to 20% appearing once. The sequenced sample consisted of blood, either unsorted or a sorted T cell fraction (not recorded which). Receptors originate from a male donor aged 10-29 years with ankylosing spondylitis or in good health (not recorded which).

This clonotype has at least ten counts. The chain has TRBV5-1 and TRBJ2-2, with unresolved D. This CDR3 is 15 amino acids long. CDR1 is SGHRS, CDR2 YFSETQ, per germline. Trimming left V 0 bases short and J 6 bases short, with 12 bases between. The CDR3 here is CASSLEPTPPGELFF. The CDR3, as DNA: TGCGCCAGCAGCTTGGAACCGACCCCCCCCGGGGAGCTGTTTTTT. The full variable domain, with the rest looked up from reference TRBV5-1 and TRBJ2-2, is KAGVTQTPRYLIKTRGQQVTLSCSPISGHRSVSWYQQTPGQGLQFLFEYFSETQRNKGNFPGRFSGRQFSNSRSEMNVSTLELGDSALYLCASSLEPTPPGELFFGEGSRLTVL.

This clonotype has at least ten counts. This chain joins TRBV20-1 and TRBJ2-3, with 10 bases that match TRBD2. V lost 1 base to trimming and J lost 2 bases; unmatched junction nucleotides: 6. The CDR3 has 16 residues. The germline V gene has CDR1 DFQATT and CDR2 SNEGSKA (reference sequence). The CDR3 nucleotides are TGCAGTGCTAGAGTATCTAGCGGGAGCCCCACAGATACGCAGTATTTT. Translated: CSARVSSGSPTDTQYF.

This clonotype showed up many times. The V call is TRBV23-1, the J call TRBJ2-1; D remains ambiguous. TRBV23-1 is an ORF, and what it does is uncertain. The CDR3 covers 14 residues. V lost 4 bases and J lost 4, with 11 bases in between. This chain's CDR3 is CASSRGRSYNEQFF. As DNA, the CDR3 is TGCGCCAGCAGTCGAGGACGGAGTTACAATGAGCAGTTCTTC.

This clonotype was recorded at least ten times. The chain is built from TRBV20-1 and TRBJ2-5; D call uncertain. Germline V lookup: CDR1 DFQATT, CDR2 SNEGSKA (reference sequence). There are 10 residues in the CDR3. Trimming stripped 6 bases from V and 5 bases from J, with 7 bases between. CDR3 sequence: CSARWETQYF. CDR3 in DNA: TGCAGTGCGAGGTGGGAGACCCAGTACTTC.

This clonotype was found many times. V gene TRBV20-1 combines with J gene TRBJ2-5, with D unclear. The V and J ends lost 0 bases and 5 bases respectively, with 16 bases between them. CDR1 DFQATT and CDR2 SNEGSKA come from the germline V gene (reference sequence). CDR3 length equals 15 residues. CDR3 sequence (DNA): TGCAGTGCTAGAGACCGCAAAACAAGGCCGGAGACCCAGTACTTC. Amino acids: CSARDRKTRPETQYF.

This clonotype was counted ten times or more. This chain uses TRBV15 with TRBJ2-3, with TRBD2 matching over 7 bases. The length of the CDR3 is 15 residues. J gave up 4 bases and V 5 bases, and 9 bases lay outside the gene matches. In germline, CDR1 is LNHNV, CDR2 YYDKDF (reference sequence). CDR3 residues: CATSVREIGSDTQYF. In DNA, the CDR3 is TGTGCCACCAGCGTGCGGGAGATTGGGTCAGATACGCAGTATTTT.

This clonotype was detected a few times. CDR3 bases: TGTGCCTGGACCGGGGACAGGGGAAAAACCGGGGAGCTGTTTTTT. It is translated as CAWTGDRGKTGELFF. The genes are TRBV30 and TRBJ2-2; TRBD1 agrees at 10 bases. This CDR3 comprises 15 residues. V lost 4 bases to trimming and J lost 5 bases; unmatched junction nucleotides: 7. Germline assignment: CDR1 GTSNPN and CDR2 SVGIG (reference sequence).

This clonotype has a count of ten or more. J is TRBJ2-3 and V is TRBV12-3 or TRBV12-4, with 12 nucleotides matching TRBD2. The length of the CDR3 is 16 residues. The ends lost 7 bases at V and 3 bases at J; junction bases unmatched: 8. The CDR3 DNA is TGTGCCAGCAATATCGCGACTAGCGGGAGAACAGATACGCAGTATTTT. It codes for CASNIATSGRTDTQYF.

This clonotype has at least ten counts. The chain uses TRBV12-3 or TRBV12-4 and TRBJ2-1; 10 nucleotides agree with TRBD2. This CDR3 contains 16 residues. The V segment lost 4 bases and the J segment 6 bases; nucleotides outside the gene matches: 9. The CDR3 sequence: CASSSNSGRAFNEQFF. CDR3 DNA sequence: TGTGCCAGCAGTTCGAACAGCGGGAGGGCCTTCAATGAGCAGTTCTTC.

This clonotype was recorded at least ten times. The rearrangement uses TRBV13 and TRBJ1-5; possible D gene TRBD1, 5 bases. CDR1 and CDR2 from the germline V gene are PRHDT and FYEKMQ (reference sequence). This CDR3 contains 16 residues. Trimming removed 5 bases at V and 3 bases at J, with 17 bases between. CDR3 sequence reads: CASSLGGRGINQPQHF. CDR3 DNA: TGTGCCAGCAGCCTCGGCGGGAGGGGAATCAATCAGCCCCAGCATTTT.

This clonotype was detected a few times. CDR3 bases: TGCAGCGCTCCGGACCTACCGGAGCAGTACTTC. Amino acid sequence: CSAPDLPEQYF. The rearrangement uses TRBV29-1 and TRBJ2-7; D not certain. The CDR3 has 11 amino acids. The germline V gene encodes CDR1 SQVTM and CDR2 ANQGSEA. Trimming took 7 bases from V and 7 from J, leaving 14 bases between them.

The CDR3 DNA reads TGTGCCTGGAGCGCCTCCGGGACAGGGGATATGAACACTGAAGCTTTCTTT. Translating it yields CAWSASGTGDMNTEAFF. V gene TRBV30 combines with J gene TRBJ1-1, with 10 bases aligning to TRBD1. Germline V gene sequence: CDR1 GTSNPN, CDR2 SVGIG (reference sequence). CDR3 length: 17 residues. Unmatched junction bases numbered 10, after V lost 3 bases and J lost 0 bases.

This clonotype was detected many times. The rearrangement uses TRBV5-1 and TRBJ2-2; D unresolved. The ends were cut back, 3 bases at V and 5 bases at J, with 11 bases in the middle. Germline loops: CDR1 SGHRS, CDR2 YFSETQ. The CDR3 is 14 residues long. CDR3 in amino acids: CASSSYTQTGELFF. The CDR3 DNA follows: TGCGCCAGCAGCTCATACACTCAGACCGGGGAGCTGTTTTTT.